Listed here are 11 T cell receptor beta chains from one sample, sequenced in a study of T cells after yellow fever vaccination. TCRdb fed the 5' RACE reads into MiXCR, producing one record per CDR3 protein. The sample yields approximately 110,000 distinct CDR3 sequences, approximately 8.4% seen once. The material sequenced was CD8+ T cells sorted from PBMCs, taken 45 days after the yellow fever booster vaccination. All receptors derive from a man younger than 40 who received the YFV17D yellow fever vaccine.

The chain has TRBV7-9 and TRBJ2-7; tentative D call: TRBD1 (6 bases). V was shortened by 9 bases and J by 3 bases, with 15 bases between the two germline ends. The CDR3 totals 13 residues. The germline V gene encodes CDR1 SEHNR and CDR2 FQNEAQ (reference sequence). As DNA, the CDR3 is TGTGCCAGTAGCCCACAGGGTCTCTACGAGCAGTACTTC. Protein: CASSPQGLYEQYF.

This clonotype was detected ten times or more. The genes are TRBV15 and TRBJ2-2; either TRBD1 or TRBD2 may fit D (5 bases each). The CDR3 runs to 15 residues. Germline values: CDR1 LNHNV, CDR2 YYDKDF (reference sequence). V dropped 8 bases and J dropped 2 bases, with 15 bases sitting between them. Here the CDR3 DNA reads TGTGCCACCCCGGGACCGGAACCTAACACCGGGGAGCTGTTTTTT. Amino acid sequence: CATPGPEPNTGELFF.

This clonotype was detected many times. The CDR3 loop is CASSMKPGEKLFF. CDR3 nucleotides: TGTGCCAGTAGTATGAAGCCAGGTGAAAAACTGTTTTTT. The chain is built from TRBV19 and TRBJ1-4; no clear D gene. The CDR3 contains 13 residues. V was cut by 3 bases and J by 7 bases, with 9 bases left in between. Germline CDR1 and CDR2: LNHDA and SQIVND (reference sequence).

This clonotype was picked up many times. The chain has TRBV29-1 and TRBJ2-6, with unresolved D. The germline V gene has CDR1 SQVTM and CDR2 ANQGSEA. V lost 5 bases and J 4 bases, leaving 12 bases between the germline ends. This CDR3 has 14 residues. The CDR3 sequence is CSVPKGSGANVLTF. The CDR3 DNA sequence: TGCAGCGTTCCCAAGGGATCCGGGGCCAACGTCCTGACTTTC.

The V call is TRBV6-2 or TRBV6-3, the J call TRBJ1-2; D gene unclear. The V end was cut by 7 bases, the J end by 6 bases, with 9 bases between. Germline V gene data show CDR1 as MNHEY and CDR2 as SVGEGT. The CDR3 runs 11 residues. CDR3 coding DNA: TGTGCCAGCATCGGAGGTGATGGCTACACCTTC. Translation: CASIGGDGYTF.

This clonotype was seen ten or more times. Here the CDR3 reads CAISDPPGRNTEAFF. In DNA form, the CDR3 reads TGTGCCATCAGTGACCCTCCGGGGCGCAACACTGAAGCTTTCTTT. The rearrangement uses TRBV10-3 and TRBJ1-1; weak D call: TRBD1 (5 bases). From germline, CDR1 is ENHRY and CDR2 SYGVKD. Trimming stripped 3 bases from V and 2 bases from J, with 13 bases between. This CDR3 spans 15 amino acids.

In this sample, this clonotype turned up a few times. The V and J genes are TRBV7-9 and TRBJ1-4, with D unclear. V shed 1 base and J shed 7 bases, with 10 bases lying between them. The germline CDR1 and CDR2 sequences are SEHNR and FQNEAQ (reference sequence). This CDR3 has 14 residues. The CDR3, as DNA: TGTGCCAGCAGCTTAGAGGCAGGCTCTGAAAAACTGTTTTTT. Protein: CASSLEAGSEKLFF.

This sequence joins TRBV6-1 and TRBJ1-2; tentatively, D is TRBD1 (6 bases). Germline assignment: CDR1 MNHNS and CDR2 SASEGT. V was trimmed by 4 bases and J by 8 bases, leaving 20 bases between them. The CDR3 length is 15 residues. In nucleotides, the CDR3 is TGTGCCAGCAGTGCACAGGGCCCTTCTCCAGCGGGCTACACCTTC. This sequence encodes CASSAQGPSPAGYTF.

The chain links TRBV7-6 to TRBJ1-1; 7 positions agree with TRBD1. Per the germline V gene, CDR1 is SGHVS and CDR2 is FNYEAQ. The V and J ends lost 5 bases and 0 bases, in that order; junction bases with no gene match: 12. The CDR3 has 17 residues. CDR3 loop: CASSLGQAPPMNTEAFF. CDR3 bases: TGTGCCAGCAGCCTCGGACAGGCGCCTCCGATGAACACTGAAGCTTTCTTT.

This clonotype was detected many times. The chain is built from TRBV4-3 and TRBJ2-1; no definite D call. The V gene's germline CDR1 is LGHNA and CDR2 YSLEER. V shed 1 base and J shed 3 bases, with 7 bases lying between them. CDR3 length: 14 residues. The CDR3 reads CASSQAGYYNEQFF. CDR3 coding DNA: TGCGCCAGCAGCCAAGCGGGCTACTACAATGAGCAGTTCTTC.

This clonotype showed up just a few times. This chain joins TRBV4-1 and TRBJ2-1, with TRBD2 as a possible D gene (6 bases). V lost 0 bases and J 9 bases, leaving 15 bases between the germline ends. CDR3 length: 15 amino acids. The germline V gene has CDR1 MGHRA and CDR2 YSYEKL. This chain's CDR3 is CASSQDWAGGVEQFF. The CDR3 DNA reads as TGCGCCAGCAGCCAAGATTGGGCAGGAGGGGTTGAGCAGTTCTTC.